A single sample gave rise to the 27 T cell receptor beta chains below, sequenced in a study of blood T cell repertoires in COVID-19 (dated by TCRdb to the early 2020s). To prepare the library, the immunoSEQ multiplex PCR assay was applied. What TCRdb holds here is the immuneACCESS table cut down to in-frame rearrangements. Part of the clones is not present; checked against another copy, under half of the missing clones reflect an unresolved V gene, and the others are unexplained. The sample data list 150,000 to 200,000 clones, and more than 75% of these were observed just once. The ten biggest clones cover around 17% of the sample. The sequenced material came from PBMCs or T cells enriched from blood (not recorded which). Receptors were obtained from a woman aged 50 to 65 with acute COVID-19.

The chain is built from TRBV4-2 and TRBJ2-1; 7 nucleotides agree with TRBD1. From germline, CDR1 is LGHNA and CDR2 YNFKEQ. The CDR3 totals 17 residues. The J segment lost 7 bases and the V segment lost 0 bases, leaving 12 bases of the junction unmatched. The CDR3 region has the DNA TGTGCCAGCAGCCAAGATCTGAGGGGGCCCTCTGGAAATGAGCAGTTCTTC. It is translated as CASSQDLRGPSGNEQFF.

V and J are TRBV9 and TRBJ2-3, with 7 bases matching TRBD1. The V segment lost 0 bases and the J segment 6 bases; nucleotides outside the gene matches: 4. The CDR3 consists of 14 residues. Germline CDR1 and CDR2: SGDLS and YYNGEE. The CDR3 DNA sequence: TGTGCCAGCAGCGTAGCTCCGACAGGGGATACGCAGTATTTT. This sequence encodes CASSVAPTGDTQYF.

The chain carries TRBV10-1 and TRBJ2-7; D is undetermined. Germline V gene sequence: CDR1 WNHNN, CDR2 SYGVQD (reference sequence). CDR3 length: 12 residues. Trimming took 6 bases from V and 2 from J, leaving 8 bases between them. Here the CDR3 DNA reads TGCGCCAGCAGGTGTCGCGCCTACGAGCAGTACGTC. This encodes CASRCRAYEQYV.

CDR3 coding DNA: TGCGCCAGCAGTTATGCCGGGACAGCTTACACTGAAGCTTTCTTT. Its protein product is CASSYAGTAYTEAFF. The rearrangement links TRBV5-1 to TRBJ1-1; 7 nucleotides agree with TRBD1. Germline CDR1 and CDR2: SGHRS and YFSETQ. The CDR3 covers 15 residues. J gave up 3 bases and V 5 bases, and 10 bases lay outside the gene matches. Supplemented by reference TRBV5-1 and TRBJ1-1, the full variable domain reads KAGVTQTPRYLIKTRGQQVTLSCSPISGHRSVSWYQQTPGQGLQFLFEYFSETQRNKGNFPGRFSGRQFSNSRSEMNVSTLELGDSALYLCASSYAGTAYTEAFFGQGTRLTVV.

The CDR3 reads CASSILAGLSNEQFF. CDR3 nucleotide sequence: TGTGCCAGCAGCATATTAGCGGGACTCTCCAATGAGCAGTTCTTC. The V and J genes are TRBV14 and TRBJ2-1; 8 nucleotides agree with TRBD2. Germline loops: CDR1 SGHDN, CDR2 FVKESK. Trimming cost V 5 bases and J 6 bases; bases outside gene matches: 9. This CDR3 contains 15 residues.

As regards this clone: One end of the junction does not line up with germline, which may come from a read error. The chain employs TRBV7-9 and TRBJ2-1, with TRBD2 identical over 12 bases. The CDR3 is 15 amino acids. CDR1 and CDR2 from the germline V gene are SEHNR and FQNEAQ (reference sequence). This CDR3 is CASSLAGGIGNEQFF. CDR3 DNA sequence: TGTGCCAGCAGCCTAGCGGGGGGGATCGGCAATGAGCAGTTCTTC.

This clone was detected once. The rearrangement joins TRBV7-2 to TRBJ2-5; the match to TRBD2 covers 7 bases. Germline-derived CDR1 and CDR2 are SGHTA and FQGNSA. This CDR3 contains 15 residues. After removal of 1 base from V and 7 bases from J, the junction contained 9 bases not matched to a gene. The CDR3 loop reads CASSLDSGGGRTQYF. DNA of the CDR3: TGTGCCAGCAGCTTAGACTCTGGGGGGGGAAGGACCCAGTACTTC.

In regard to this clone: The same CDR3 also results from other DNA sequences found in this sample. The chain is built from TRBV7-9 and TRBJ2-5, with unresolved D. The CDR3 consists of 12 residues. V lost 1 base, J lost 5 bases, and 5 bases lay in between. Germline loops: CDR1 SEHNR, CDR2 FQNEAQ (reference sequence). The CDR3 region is CASSLVGETQYF. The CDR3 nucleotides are TGTGCCAGCAGCTTAGTTGGCGAGACCCAGTACTTC.

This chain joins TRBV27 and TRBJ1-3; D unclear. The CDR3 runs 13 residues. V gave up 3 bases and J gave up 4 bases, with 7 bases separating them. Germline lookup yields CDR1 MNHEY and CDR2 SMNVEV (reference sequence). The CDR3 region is CASSLSGGNTIYF. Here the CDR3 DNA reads TGTGCCAGCAGTTTGAGCGGAGGAAACACCATATATTTT.

For the CDR3, the DNA is TGTGCCAGCCGGGGACTAGCGGGGGGGGACACAGATACGCAGTATTTT. This translates into CASRGLAGGDTDTQYF. The V and J genes are TRBV3-1 (or the pseudogene TRBV3-2) and TRBJ2-3, with TRBD2 matching over 16 bases. Trimming cost V 8 bases and J 2 bases; bases outside gene matches: 4. Germline CDR1 LGHDT, CDR2 YNNKEL (reference sequence). The CDR3 is made up of 16 amino acids.

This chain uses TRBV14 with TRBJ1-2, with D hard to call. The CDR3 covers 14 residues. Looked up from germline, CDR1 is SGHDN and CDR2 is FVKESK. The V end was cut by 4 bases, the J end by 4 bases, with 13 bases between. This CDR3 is CASSPLYGGYGYTF. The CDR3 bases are TGTGCCAGCAGCCCTCTCTATGGTGGCTATGGCTACACCTTC.

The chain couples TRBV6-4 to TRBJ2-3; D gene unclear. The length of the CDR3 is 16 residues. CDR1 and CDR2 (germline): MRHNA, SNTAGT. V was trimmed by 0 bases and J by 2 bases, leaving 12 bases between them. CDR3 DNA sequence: TGTGCCAGCAGTGACTCGATCTCCAGGTCCACAGATACGCAGTATTTT. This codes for CASSDSISRSTDTQYF.

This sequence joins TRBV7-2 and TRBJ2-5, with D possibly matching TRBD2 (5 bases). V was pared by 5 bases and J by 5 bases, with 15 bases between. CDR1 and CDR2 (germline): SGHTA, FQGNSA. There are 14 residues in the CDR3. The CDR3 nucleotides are TGTGCCAGCAGCCCGGACCCGGGCGGGGAGACCCAGTACTTC. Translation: CASSPDPGGETQYF.

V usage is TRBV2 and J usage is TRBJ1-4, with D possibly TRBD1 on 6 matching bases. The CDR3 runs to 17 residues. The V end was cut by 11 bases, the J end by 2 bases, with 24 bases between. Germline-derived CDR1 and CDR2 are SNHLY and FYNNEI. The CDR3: CAGRDNAPGSTNEKLFF. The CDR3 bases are TGTGCCGGGAGGGACAACGCCCCGGGATCCACTAATGAAAAACTGTTTTTT.

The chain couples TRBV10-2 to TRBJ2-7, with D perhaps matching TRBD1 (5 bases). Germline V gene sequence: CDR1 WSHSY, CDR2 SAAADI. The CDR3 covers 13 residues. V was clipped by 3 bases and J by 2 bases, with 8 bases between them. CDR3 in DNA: TGCGCCAGCAGTGACCAGGGTCCCTACGAGCAGTACGTC. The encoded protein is CASSDQGPYEQYV.

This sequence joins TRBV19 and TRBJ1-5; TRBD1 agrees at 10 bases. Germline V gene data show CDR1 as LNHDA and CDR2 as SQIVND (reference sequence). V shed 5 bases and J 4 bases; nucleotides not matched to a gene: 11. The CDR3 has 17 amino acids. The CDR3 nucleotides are TGTGCCAGTAGTCCCATTCGACAGGGGGCGATGAATCAGCCCCAGCATTTT. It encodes CASSPIRQGAMNQPQHF.

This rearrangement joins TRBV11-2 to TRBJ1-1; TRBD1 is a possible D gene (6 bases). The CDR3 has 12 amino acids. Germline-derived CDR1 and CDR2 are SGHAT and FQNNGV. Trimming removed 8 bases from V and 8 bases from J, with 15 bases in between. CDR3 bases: TGTGCCAGCGGCGGGGGCAGCGCCGAAGCTTTCTTT. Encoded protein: CASGGGSAEAFF.

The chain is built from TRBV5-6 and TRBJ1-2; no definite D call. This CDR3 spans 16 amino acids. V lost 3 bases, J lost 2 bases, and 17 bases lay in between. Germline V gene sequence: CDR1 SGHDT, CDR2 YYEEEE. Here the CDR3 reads CASSSLHQKPNYGYTF. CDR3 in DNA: TGTGCCAGCAGCTCCTTACACCAAAAACCCAACTATGGCTACACCTTC.

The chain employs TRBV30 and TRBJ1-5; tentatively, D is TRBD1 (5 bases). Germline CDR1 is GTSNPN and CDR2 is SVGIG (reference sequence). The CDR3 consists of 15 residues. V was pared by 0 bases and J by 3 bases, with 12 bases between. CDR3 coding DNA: TGTGCCTGGAGTGTACCCATCAGGGTCAATCAGCCCCAGCATTTT. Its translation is CAWSVPIRVNQPQHF. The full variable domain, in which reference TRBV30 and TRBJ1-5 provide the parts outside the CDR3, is SQTIHQWPATLVQPVGSPLSLECTVEGTSNPNLYWYRQAAGRGLQLLFYSVGIGQISSEVPQNLSASRPQDRQFILSSKKLLLSDSGFYLCAWSVPIRVNQPQHFGDGTRLSIL.

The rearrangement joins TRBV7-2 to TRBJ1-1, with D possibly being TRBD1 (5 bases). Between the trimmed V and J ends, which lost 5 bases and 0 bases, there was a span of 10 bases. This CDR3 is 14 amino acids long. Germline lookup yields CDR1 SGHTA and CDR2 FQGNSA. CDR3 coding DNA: TGTGCCAGCAGCGCGGGACCCATGAACACTGAAGCTTTCTTT. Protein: CASSAGPMNTEAFF.

The DNA of the CDR3 is TGTGCCAGCAGCCCCCTAGCGGGGACAGATACGCAGTATTTT. Protein product: CASSPLAGTDTQYF. V is TRBV28 and J is TRBJ2-3; TRBD2 matches at 9 bases. CDR3 length: 14 residues. The junction had 4 bases not matched to a gene; V was cut back by 6 bases and J by 3 bases. CDR1 is MDHEN and CDR2 is SYDVKM in the germline V gene.

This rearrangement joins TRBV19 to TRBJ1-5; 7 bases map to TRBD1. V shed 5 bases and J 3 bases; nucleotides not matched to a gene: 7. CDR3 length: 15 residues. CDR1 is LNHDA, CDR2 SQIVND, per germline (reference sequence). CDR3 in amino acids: CASSLRDSNNQPQHF. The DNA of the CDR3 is TGTGCCAGTAGTCTACGGGACAGCAACAATCAGCCCCAGCATTTT.

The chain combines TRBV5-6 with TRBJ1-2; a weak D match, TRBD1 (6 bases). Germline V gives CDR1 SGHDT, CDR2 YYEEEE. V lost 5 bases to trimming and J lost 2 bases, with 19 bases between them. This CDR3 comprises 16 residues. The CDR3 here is CASRPQQGILNYGYTF. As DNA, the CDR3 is TGTGCCAGCAGACCCCAACAGGGAATCCTAAACTATGGCTACACCTTC.

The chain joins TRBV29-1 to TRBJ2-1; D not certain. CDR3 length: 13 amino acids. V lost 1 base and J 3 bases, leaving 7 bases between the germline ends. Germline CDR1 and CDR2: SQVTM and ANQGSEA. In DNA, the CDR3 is TGCAGCGTTGAAGGGCGGTTCTACAATGAGCAGTTCTTC. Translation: CSVEGRFYNEQFF.

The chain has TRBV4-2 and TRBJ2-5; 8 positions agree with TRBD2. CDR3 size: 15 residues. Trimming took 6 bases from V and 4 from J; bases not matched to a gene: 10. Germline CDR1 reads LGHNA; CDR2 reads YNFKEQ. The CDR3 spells CASSPSGGDGETQYF. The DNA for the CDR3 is TGTGCCAGCAGTCCTTCGGGGGGGGACGGAGAGACCCAGTACTTC.

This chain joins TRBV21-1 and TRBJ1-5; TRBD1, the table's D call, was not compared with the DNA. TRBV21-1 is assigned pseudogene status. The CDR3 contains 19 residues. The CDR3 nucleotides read TGTGCCAGCAGCAAAGTAGACAGGGGGTTGACGTATAGCAATCAGCCCCAGCATTTT. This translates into CASSKVDRGLTYSNQPQHF.

The CDR3 coding sequence is TGTGCCAGCAGTTACGTGGCGGGGGGTCCCTACGAGCAGTACGTC. Protein product: CASSYVAGGPYEQYV. V is TRBV6-2 or TRBV6-3 and J is TRBJ2-7; 8 nucleotides align to TRBD2. Germline trimming cut 2 bases from V and 2 bases from J; bases unmatched to any gene: 5. This CDR3 has 15 amino acids. From germline, CDR1 is MNHEY and CDR2 SVGEGT.